The rows below give T cell receptor beta chains drawn from one sample of a study of blood T cells in healthy people across ages. TCRdb re-derived calls from the 5' RACE reads in MiXCR, one entry per CDR3 protein. This table holds some 1.1 million distinct CDR3 sequences, roughly two fifths found once. Specimen: blood. The receptors were gathered from a man in his late teens or twenties in good health. The CDR3 runs from the conserved cysteine through the conserved F or W.

CASSLPRGGDTQYF TRBV12-3/TRBV12-4
CASSPVPDAGYTF TRBV18
CASSTGTGRETQYF TRBV4-3
CASRAPYNEQFF TRBV6-2/TRBV6-3
CASSILQGAGNEQFF TRBV19
CASRPGTGAYNEQFF TRBV5-1
CASAAENQPQHF TRBV19
CSVRGQKLTDTQYF TRBV29-1
CASSTVVQDYGYTF TRBV28
CASSFSRAVCWVGVDGYTF TRBV21-1
CASSLVAQQQEDYGYTF TRBV11-3
CASSFDSGGALSNEQFF TRBV7-2
CASSTPTRTSFTDEQFF TRBV5-6
CASSLGVDLYNEQFF TRBV4-2
CASSFSVEYGYTF TRBV27
CASSYSYRTGQGARGYTF TRBV6-5
CASSRTGANYGYTF TRBV12-3/TRBV12-4
CASSESFARPGNEQFF TRBV2
CASSAVTGSNQPQHF TRBV7-2
CSVETDSYTEAFF TRBV29-1
CASSSYQGIYGYTF TRBV6-6
CASSVNRDSSGTNVLTF TRBV9
CASSPRDGGSVLDEQFF TRBV7-2
CASSPRTGGYYNEQFF TRBV6-6
CASSSGTSGEQYF TRBV5-1
CASSADPYLNQPQHF TRBV9
CASSLRSGLINYGYTF TRBV27
CSVTGVPSYNEQYF TRBV20-1
CASSYGGTVLYSNQPQHF TRBV6-2/TRBV6-3